The 31 T cell receptor beta chains below come from one sample, sequenced in a study of STAT5B mutations in CD4+ large granular lymphocyte leukemia. Profiled with immunoSEQ multiplex PCR; TCRdb holds only in-frame clones, not every one. The sample consists of some 40,000 clones, 75% to 85% of them appearing once. The sequencing sample was made of CD4+ T cells from blood buffy coats. These receptors came from a human donor in good health.

The rearrangement joins TRBV5-1 to TRBJ2-5, with 11 positions matching TRBD1. Germline lookup yields CDR1 SGHRS and CDR2 YFSETQ. Germline trimming cut 4 bases from V and 2 bases from J; bases unmatched to any gene: 7. CDR3 size: 16 residues. For the CDR3, the DNA is TGCGCCAGCAGCGCAGGACAGGGGGCACCTCAAGAGACCCAGTACTTC. Encoded protein: CASSAGQGAPQETQYF.

The chain uses TRBV19 and TRBJ1-5; D not resolved. Trimming took off 6 bases at V and 10 bases at J, with 16 bases between the two ends. Germline V gives CDR1 LNHDA, CDR2 SQIVND (reference sequence). CDR3 size: 13 residues. The CDR3 reads CASSPLWMDPQHF. The CDR3, as DNA: TGTGCCAGTAGCCCCTTATGGATGGATCCCCAGCATTTT.

The chain links TRBV19 to TRBJ1-3; perhaps TRBD1 as D (5 bases). This CDR3 is built from 14 residues. V lost 1 base, J lost 1 base, and 5 bases lay in between. Germline CDR1 LNHDA, CDR2 SQIVND (reference sequence). Here the CDR3 reads CASSIGGSGNTIYF. The CDR3 nucleotides are TGTGCCAGTAGTATAGGGGGGTCTGGAAACACCATATATTTT.

The genes are TRBV7-2 and TRBJ2-1, with 9 bases that match TRBD2. The V gene end was trimmed by 3 bases and the J gene end by 8 bases; junction bases not matched to a gene: 17. The CDR3 runs 18 residues. The V gene's germline CDR1 is SGHTA and CDR2 FQGNSA. For the CDR3, the DNA is TGTGCCAGCAGCTTTAGAGGGGGTTCTAGCGGGAAAGGCGATGAGCAGTTCTTC. Protein product: CASSFRGGSSGKGDEQFF.

V and J are TRBV19 and TRBJ2-1; 14 bases map to TRBD2. The CDR3 contains 16 residues. J lost 7 bases, V lost 4 bases, and 6 bases had no gene match. The germline CDR1 and CDR2 sequences are LNHDA and SQIVND (reference sequence). The DNA of the CDR3 is TGTGCCAGTAGTACAACCGGGACTAGCGGGAGAAATGAGCAGTTCTTC. It encodes CASSTTGTSGRNEQFF.

The rearrangement joins TRBV28 to TRBJ2-2; no clear D. Germline V gene sequence: CDR1 MDHEN, CDR2 SYDVKM. CDR3 length equals 14 residues. Trimming pared 2 bases from V and 4 bases from J, leaving 8 bases between. The CDR3 coding sequence is TGTGCCAGCAGTTTACGGCAGTTCACCGGGGAGCTGTTTTTT. Translated: CASSLRQFTGELFF.

This clone has just one count. The rearrangement joins TRBV7-8 to TRBJ2-2; D gene unclear. The CDR3 is made up of 13 amino acids. Germline V lookup: CDR1 SGHVS, CDR2 FQNEAQ. Trimming took 4 bases from V and 6 from J, leaving 9 bases between them. CDR3 bases: TGTGCCAGCAGCTATACCGGGTCCGGGGAGCTGTTTTTT. Its translation is CASSYTGSGELFF.

The rearrangement uses TRBV7-8 and TRBJ2-2, with TRBD2 identical over 11 bases. Germline lookup yields CDR1 SGHVS and CDR2 FQNEAQ. This CDR3 has 16 amino acids. After removal of 5 bases from V and 3 bases from J, the junction contained 5 bases not matched to a gene. The CDR3 nucleotides are TGTGCCAGCAGCGCCACTAGCGGGGGATACACCGGGGAGCTGTTTTTT. Encoded protein: CASSATSGGYTGELFF.

The chain carries TRBV2 and TRBJ2-3, with 8 bases fitting TRBD1. J lost 2 bases, V lost 4 bases, and 2 bases had no gene match. The V gene's germline CDR1 is SNHLY and CDR2 FYNNEI. CDR3 length equals 14 residues. The CDR3 spells CASSGQGLTDTQYF. The DNA for the CDR3 is TGTGCCAGCAGTGGACAGGGGCTCACAGATACGCAGTATTTT. Complete variable domain (other parts from reference TRBV2 and TRBJ2-3): EPEVTQTPSHQVTQMGQEVILRCVPISNHLYFYWYRQILGQKVEFLVSFYNNEISEKSEIFDDQFSVERPDGSNFTLKIRSTKLEDSAMYFCASSGQGLTDTQYFGPGTRLTVL.

V gene TRBV18 combines with J gene TRBJ2-2, with 8 positions matching TRBD1. The length of the CDR3 is 16 residues. Trimming took 6 bases from V and 4 from J; bases not matched to a gene: 10. The V gene's germline CDR1 is KGHSH and CDR2 LQKENI. CDR3: CASSLQQGETTGELFF. CDR3 nucleotides: TGTGCCAGCTCTCTTCAACAGGGGGAGACCACCGGGGAGCTGTTTTTT. Using reference TRBV18 and TRBJ2-2 for the parts outside the CDR3, the full variable domain is NAGVMQNPRHLVRRRGQEARLRCSPMKGHSHVYWYRQLPEEGLKFMVYLQKENIIDESGMPKERFSAEFPKEGPSILRIQQVVRGDSAAYFCASSLQQGETTGELFFGEGSRLTVL.

This chain connects TRBV5-6 to TRBJ1-3, with D perhaps TRBD1 (5 bases). Germline values: CDR1 SGHDT, CDR2 YYEEEE. The CDR3 loop spans 14 amino acids. V was shortened by 0 bases and J by 2 bases, with 6 bases between the two germline ends. For the CDR3, the DNA is TGTGCCAGCAGCTTGGGCAGGGCTGGAAACACCATATATTTT. Its protein is CASSLGRAGNTIYF.

The chain uses TRBV4-1 and TRBJ2-7; 12 nucleotides agree with TRBD1. CDR1 and CDR2 (germline): MGHRA, YSYEKL. Trimming at V came to 4 bases and at J to 2 bases, leaving 0 bases not matched to a gene. The CDR3 sequence is 14 residues long. The CDR3 DNA sequence: TGCGCCAGCAGCCGGGACAGGGGGCCCTACGAGCAGTACTTC. Protein sequence: CASSRDRGPYEQYF.

As to this clone: Relative to the germline gene, one junction end is altered; a read error may explain this. The chain employs TRBV7-9 and TRBJ2-5; 8 bases fit TRBD1. In germline, CDR1 is SEHNR, CDR2 FQNEAQ (reference sequence). The length of the CDR3 is 15 residues. For the CDR3, the DNA is TGTGCCAGCAGGTTAGGGGGAGACAGGGGAGAGACCCAGTACTTC. Encoded protein: CASRLGGDRGETQYF.

The rearrangement uses TRBV27 and TRBJ2-7, with D perhaps TRBD2 (5 bases). The CDR3 is 14 amino acids. Germline lookup yields CDR1 MNHEY and CDR2 SMNVEV (reference sequence). Trimming cost V 5 bases and J 3 bases, with 14 bases left between them. CDR3 sequence (DNA): TGTGCCAGCAGTGGCTCATTAGCGCGCTACGAGCAGTACTTC. Amino acids: CASSGSLARYEQYF.

The V and J genes are TRBV28 and TRBJ1-1; D perhaps matches TRBD1 (6 bases). V lost 6 bases and J 5 bases, leaving 13 bases between the germline ends. The V gene's germline CDR1 is MDHEN and CDR2 SYDVKM. The CDR3 loop spans 13 amino acids. DNA of the CDR3: TGTGCCAGCAGGCTGACAGGCGGAACTGAAGCTTTCTTT. Translation: CASRLTGGTEAFF.

The chain is built from TRBV4-1 and TRBJ1-4; a possible D gene is TRBD1 (5 bases). Germline CDR1 is MGHRA and CDR2 is YSYEKL. Trimming removed 1 base at V and 8 bases at J, with 17 bases between. The CDR3 is 16 amino acids. The CDR3 DNA reads TGCGCCAGCAGCCAAGGCAGGAATCCGGGGGACGAAAAACTGTTTTTT. Translated, it gives CASSQGRNPGDEKLFF.

The rearrangement links TRBV5-1 to TRBJ2-2; TRBD2 aligns across 7 bases. The CDR3 sequence is 14 residues long. Germline CDR1 SGHRS, CDR2 YFSETQ. V dropped 7 bases and J dropped 1; count of bases not matched to a gene: 4. The chain's CDR3 is CASSSGVNTGELFF. The DNA of the CDR3 is TGCGCCAGCTCAAGCGGGGTGAACACCGGGGAGCTGTTTTTT. Combining the CDR3 with reference TRBV5-1 and TRBJ2-2 gives the whole variable domain KAGVTQTPRYLIKTRGQQVTLSCSPISGHRSVSWYQQTPGQGLQFLFEYFSETQRNKGNFPGRFSGRQFSNSRSEMNVSTLELGDSALYLCASSSGVNTGELFFGEGSRLTVL.

The V gene is TRBV11-2, the J gene TRBJ2-3; TRBD1 is a possible D gene (5 bases). The germline gives CDR1 SGHAT, CDR2 FQNNGV. The CDR3 contains 13 residues. The V end was cut by 5 bases, the J end by 3 bases, with 9 bases between. CDR3 coding DNA: TGTGCCAGCAGCCTGGGGCGGACAGATACGCAGTATTTT. Residues: CASSLGRTDTQYF.

This clone showed up just a few times. The chain uses TRBV28 and TRBJ1-2, with a possible D match to TRBD1 (5 bases). The CDR3 contains 12 residues. Trimming stripped 6 bases from V and 7 bases from J, with 12 bases between. Germline-derived CDR1 and CDR2 are MDHEN and SYDVKM. The CDR3, as DNA: TGTGCCAGCAGGGGTGGGGGAGCTGGCTACACCTTC. Amino acid sequence: CASRGGGAGYTF.

The gene calls are TRBV6-5 and TRBJ1-1; D is ambiguous. The V end lost 6 bases, the J end lost 1 base, and 15 bases lay between the germline ends. The CDR3 is 15 residues long. Germline CDR1 reads MNHEY; CDR2 reads SVGAGI. The DNA for the CDR3 is TGTGCCAGCAGCCGCGAGCGAAATCAGAACACTGAAGCTTTCTTT. Its translation is CASSRERNQNTEAFF.

The genes are TRBV6-1 and TRBJ1-4, with no clear D. The V end was cut by 4 bases, the J end by 14 bases, with 14 bases between. Germline V gene lookup returns CDR1 MNHNS and CDR2 SASEGT. There are 12 residues in the CDR3. The DNA of the CDR3 is TGTGCCAGCAGTGCGAACCTCGATCGCCTGTTTTTT. It encodes CASSANLDRLFF.

This clone was seen only a few times. The chain has TRBV11-3 and TRBJ1-1, with D unclear. CDR1 is SGHNT, CDR2 YENEEA, per germline. The CDR3 is made up of 13 amino acids. V dropped 1 base and J dropped 3 bases, with 6 bases sitting between them. The CDR3 sequence: CASSLGRDTEAFF. For the CDR3, the DNA is TGTGCCAGCAGCTTAGGCCGGGACACTGAAGCTTTCTTT.

This chain uses TRBV4-2 with TRBJ2-3; possible D gene TRBD2, 5 bases. Germline CDR1 reads LGHNA; CDR2 reads YNFKEQ. This CDR3 has 14 residues. Trimming took 0 bases from V and 6 from J, leaving 10 bases between them. The CDR3 here is CASSQELAKDTQYF. Here the CDR3 DNA reads TGTGCCAGCAGCCAAGAGCTAGCAAAGGATACGCAGTATTTT.

This chain connects TRBV6-6 to TRBJ2-5; 9 bases are a match to TRBD2. The CDR3 loop spans 13 amino acids. CDR1 and CDR2 from the germline V gene are MNHNY and SVGAGI (reference sequence). J was trimmed by 5 bases and V by 9 bases; bases with no gene match: 7. Here the CDR3 DNA reads TGTGCCAGTTTGGCTAGCGGGATGGAGACCCAGTACTTC. Translating gives CASLASGMETQYF.

This chain uses TRBV10-3 with TRBJ1-1, with 7 bases matching TRBD1. The V gene's germline CDR1 is ENHRY and CDR2 SYGVKD. CDR3 length equals 13 residues. J gave up 5 bases and V 6 bases, and 6 bases lay outside the gene matches. Here the CDR3 DNA reads TGTGCCATCAGACCTACAGGGGTAACTGAAGCTTTCTTT. Translated: CAIRPTGVTEAFF.

The chain joins TRBV7-3 to TRBJ2-7; 14 positions agree with TRBD2. This CDR3 has 17 amino acids. Trimming removed 6 bases from V and 4 bases from J; junction bases left unmatched: 11. Germline lookup yields CDR1 SGHTA and CDR2 FQGTGA. DNA for the CDR3: TGTGCCAGCAGGGAACAGAGGACTAGCGGGAGGTATTACGAGCAGTACTTC. This encodes CASREQRTSGRYYEQYF. Variable domain in full (rest from reference TRBV7-3 and TRBJ2-7): GAGVSQTPSNKVTEKGKYVELRCDPISGHTALYWYRQSLGQGPEFLIYFQGTGAADDSGLPNDRFFAVRPEGSVSTLKIQRTERGDSAVYLCASREQRTSGRYYEQYFGPGTRLTVT.

The genes are TRBV5-6 and TRBJ1-2, with TRBD1 as a possible D gene (6 bases). The CDR3 contains 15 residues. Between the trimmed V and J ends, which lost 5 bases and 0 bases, there was a span of 14 bases. Germline CDR1 is SGHDT and CDR2 is YYEEEE. CDR3 sequence: CASRGQGGANYGYTF. CDR3 DNA sequence: TGTGCCAGCAGAGGGCAAGGGGGGGCTAACTATGGCTACACCTTC. The full variable domain, completed using reference TRBV5-6 and TRBJ1-2, is DAGVTQSPTHLIKTRGQQVTLRCSPKSGHDTVSWYQQALGQGPQFIFQYYEEEERQRGNFPDRFSGHQFPNYSSELNVNALLLGDSALYLCASRGQGGANYGYTFGSGTRLTVV.

This chain connects TRBV7-3 to TRBJ2-1, with D uncertain. The CDR3 consists of 15 residues. Looked up from germline, CDR1 is SGHTA and CDR2 is FQGTGA. The V end was cut by 1 base, the J end by 0 bases, with 7 bases between. CDR3 protein: CASSLSRSSYNEQFF. For the CDR3, the DNA is TGTGCCAGCAGCTTAAGCAGGAGCTCCTACAATGAGCAGTTCTTC. Filled out from reference TRBV7-3 and TRBJ2-1, the complete variable domain reads GAGVSQTPSNKVTEKGKYVELRCDPISGHTALYWYRQSLGQGPEFLIYFQGTGAADDSGLPNDRFFAVRPEGSVSTLKIQRTERGDSAVYLCASSLSRSSYNEQFFGPGTRLTVL.

The V and J genes are TRBV7-2 and TRBJ2-3; 10 bases match TRBD2. V shed 0 bases, J shed 4 bases, and the junction held 7 bases outside the gene matches. Germline CDR1 reads SGHTA; CDR2 reads FQGNSA. The length of the CDR3 is 17 residues. Written as DNA, the CDR3 is TGTGCCAGCAGCTTAGCCCCTAGCGGGAGTGGGGCAGATACGCAGTATTTT. It codes for CASSLAPSGSGADTQYF.

The V call is TRBV28, the J call TRBJ2-4, with a tentative D call TRBD1 (6 bases). The CDR3 is made up of 13 amino acids. V gave up 4 bases and J gave up 14 bases, with 18 bases separating them. CDR1 is MDHEN and CDR2 is SYDVKM in the germline V gene. The DNA for the CDR3 is TGTGCCAGCAGTTCCCCCCAGACAGGAATAGAGTACTTC. This gives the protein CASSSPQTGIEYF.

V gene TRBV5-4 combines with J gene TRBJ2-5; 8 positions match TRBD1. There are 15 residues in the CDR3. J was trimmed by 4 bases and V by 1 base; bases with no gene match: 6. CDR1 is SGHNT and CDR2 is YYREEE in the germline V gene (reference sequence). The chain's CDR3 is CASSLTGGMGETQYF. CDR3 nucleotides: TGTGCCAGCAGCTTGACAGGGGGGATGGGAGAGACCCAGTACTTC.